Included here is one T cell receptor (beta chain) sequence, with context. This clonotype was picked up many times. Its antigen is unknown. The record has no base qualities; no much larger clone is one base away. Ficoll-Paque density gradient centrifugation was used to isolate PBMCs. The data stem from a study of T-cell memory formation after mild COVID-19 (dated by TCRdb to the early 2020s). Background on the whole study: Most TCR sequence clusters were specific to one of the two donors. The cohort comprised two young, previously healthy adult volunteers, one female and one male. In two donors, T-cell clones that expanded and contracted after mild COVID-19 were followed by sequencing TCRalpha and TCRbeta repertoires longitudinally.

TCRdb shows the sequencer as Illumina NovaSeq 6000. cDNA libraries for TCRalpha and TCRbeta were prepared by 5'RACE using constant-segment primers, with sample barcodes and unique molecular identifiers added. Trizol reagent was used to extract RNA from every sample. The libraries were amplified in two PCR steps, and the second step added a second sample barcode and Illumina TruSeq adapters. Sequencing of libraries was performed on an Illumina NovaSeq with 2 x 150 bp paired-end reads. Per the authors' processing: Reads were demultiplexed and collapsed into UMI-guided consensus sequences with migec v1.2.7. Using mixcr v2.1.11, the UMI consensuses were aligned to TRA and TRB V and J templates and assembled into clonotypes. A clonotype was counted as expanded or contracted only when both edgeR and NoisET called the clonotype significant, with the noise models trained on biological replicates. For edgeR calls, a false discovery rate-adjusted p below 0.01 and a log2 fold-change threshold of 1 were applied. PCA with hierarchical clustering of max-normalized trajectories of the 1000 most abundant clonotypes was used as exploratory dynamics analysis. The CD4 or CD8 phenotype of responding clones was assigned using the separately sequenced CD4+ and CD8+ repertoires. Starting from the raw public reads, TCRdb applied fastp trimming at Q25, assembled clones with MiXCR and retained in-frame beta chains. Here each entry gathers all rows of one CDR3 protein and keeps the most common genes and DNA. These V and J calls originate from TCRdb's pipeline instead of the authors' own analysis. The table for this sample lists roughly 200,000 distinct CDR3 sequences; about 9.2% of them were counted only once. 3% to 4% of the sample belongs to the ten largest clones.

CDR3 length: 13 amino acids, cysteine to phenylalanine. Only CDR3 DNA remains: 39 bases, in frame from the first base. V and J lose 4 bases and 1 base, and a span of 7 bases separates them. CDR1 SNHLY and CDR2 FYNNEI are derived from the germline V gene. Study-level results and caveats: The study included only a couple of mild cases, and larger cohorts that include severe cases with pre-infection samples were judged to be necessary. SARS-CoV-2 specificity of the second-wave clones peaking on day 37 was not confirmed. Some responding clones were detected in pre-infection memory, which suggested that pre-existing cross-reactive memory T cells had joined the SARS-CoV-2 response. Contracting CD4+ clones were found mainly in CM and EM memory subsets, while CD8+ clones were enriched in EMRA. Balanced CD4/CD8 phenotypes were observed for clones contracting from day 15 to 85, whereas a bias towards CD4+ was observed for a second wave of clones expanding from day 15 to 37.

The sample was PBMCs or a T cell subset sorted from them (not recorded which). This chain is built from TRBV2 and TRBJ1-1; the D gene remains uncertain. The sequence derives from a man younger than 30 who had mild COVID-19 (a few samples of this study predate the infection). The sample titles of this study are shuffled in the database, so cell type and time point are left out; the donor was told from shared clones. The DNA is TGTGCCAGCAGTGGGGTCCAGAACACTGAAGCTTTCTTT. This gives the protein CASSGVQNTEAFF.